The 4 T cell receptor beta chains below were found in one sample sequenced in a study of T-cell memory formation after mild COVID-19. From the 5' RACE reads, TCRdb called clonotypes with MiXCR, one entry per CDR3 protein. The repertoire holds approximately 410,000 distinct CDR3 sequences, under 25% seen once, with roughly 13% in the top ten. The sample comprised PBMCs or a T cell subset sorted from them (not recorded which). Receptors were obtained from an adult woman who had mild COVID-19 (a few samples of this study predate the infection). Cell type and time point are not known.

In this sample, this clonotype turned up a few times. The chain uses TRBV7-3 and TRBJ2-1; possibly TRBD1 for D (6 bases). CDR1 and CDR2 (germline): SGHTA, FQGTGA. There are 16 residues in the CDR3. V lost 2 bases, J lost 8 bases, and 19 bases lay in between. CDR3 nucleotide sequence: TGTGCCAGCAGCTTACAGTCAGGGGTTGTCAGCGATGAGCAGTTCTTC. Protein product: CASSLQSGVVSDEQFF.

This clonotype was seen a handful of times. The rearrangement links TRBV11-2 to TRBJ2-5, with 9 bases matching TRBD2. CDR1 SGHAT and CDR2 FQNNGV come from the germline V gene. Germline trimming cut 5 bases from V and 2 bases from J; bases unmatched to any gene: 9. CDR3 length: 16 residues. The CDR3 loop reads CASSPIGTSPQETQYF. For the CDR3, the DNA is TGTGCCAGCAGCCCCATAGGGACTAGCCCACAAGAGACCCAGTACTTC.

The V call is TRBV7-9, the J call TRBJ1-1, with 7 bases fitting TRBD1. The CDR3 is 13 amino acids. Germline values: CDR1 SEHNR, CDR2 FQNEAQ (reference sequence). V shed 1 base and J 9 bases; nucleotides not matched to a gene: 5. Written as DNA, the CDR3 is TGTGCCAGCAGCTTAGACTGGACAGGTAAAGCTTTCTTT. Protein: CASSLDWTGKAFF.

This clonotype was picked up a small number of times. The chain is built from TRBV3-1 and TRBJ2-1, with 8 nucleotides matching TRBD2. Looked up from germline, CDR1 is LGHDT and CDR2 is YNNKEL (reference sequence). With V trimmed by 3 bases and J by 4 bases, 8 bases remained unmatched. The CDR3 is 16 amino acids. CDR3 in DNA: TGTGCCAGCAGCCACCTGCTTTCGGGGGGGTACAATGAGCAGTTCTTC. As protein: CASSHLLSGGYNEQFF.